The 19 T cell receptor beta chains reported below all come from one sample, sequenced in a study of T cell responses to AZD1222 COVID-19 vaccine. Measured with immunoSEQ multiplex PCR; TCRdb has only the in-frame clones, and not every one. The profile shows around 120,000 clones, about nine tenths of them singletons. Sequencing was performed on peripheral blood, taken on day 0 of MenACWY control vaccination. The receptors derive from an adult in good health.

The chain has TRBV6-5 and TRBJ2-7; D may be TRBD1 or TRBD2 (6 bases each). Germline CDR1 MNHEY, CDR2 SVGAGI. Trimming removed 2 bases at V and 7 bases at J, with 15 bases between. The CDR3 covers 14 residues. CDR3 sequence (DNA): TGTGCCAGCAGTTACGGAGGAGGGGGAGGAGAGCAGTACTTC. Translating it yields CASSYGGGGGEQYF.

The J gene is TRBJ2-1, the V gene TRBV27; TRBD2 matches at 7 bases. Losses at the gene ends were 5 bases for V and 4 bases for J; bases not matched to a gene: 8. The CDR3 consists of 15 residues. Germline CDR1 MNHEY, CDR2 SMNVEV (reference sequence). The CDR3 spells CASSPPLASYNEQFF. Written as DNA, the CDR3 is TGTGCCAGCAGTCCCCCACTAGCGAGTTACAATGAGCAGTTCTTC.

This rearrangement joins TRBV11-3 to TRBJ2-1, with D tentatively TRBD1 (7 bases). The CDR3 length is 13 residues. Germline V gene data show CDR1 as SGHNT and CDR2 as YENEEA. Between the trimmed V and J ends, which lost 5 bases and 12 bases, there was a span of 17 bases. The CDR3 loop reads CASSQGGGIRQFF. For the CDR3, the DNA is TGTGCCAGCAGCCAAGGGGGCGGGATACGGCAGTTCTTC.

V gene TRBV4-1 combines with J gene TRBJ2-4; D remains unclear. Germline lookup yields CDR1 MGHRA and CDR2 YSYEKL. Between the trimmed V and J ends, which lost 0 bases and 6 bases, there was a span of 9 bases. CDR3 length equals 14 residues. The CDR3 nucleotides are TGCGCCAGCAGCCAAGATGGCAGCAGAAACATTCAGTACTTC. The encoded protein is CASSQDGSRNIQYF.

The chain carries TRBV2 and TRBJ2-7; 7 nucleotides align to TRBD2. The CDR3 has 13 residues. V was pared by 9 bases and J by 3 bases, with 8 bases of the junction left unmatched. Germline CDR1 is SNHLY and CDR2 is FYNNEI. CDR3 sequence (DNA): TGTGCCAGGGGGAGGGCGGAGGGCTACGAGCAGTACTTC. Protein sequence: CARGRAEGYEQYF.

In this sample, this clone turned up a few times. CDR3 DNA sequence: TGTGCCAGCAGCCTGGCCAGCTTCTATGGCTACACCTTC. Its translation: CASSLASFYGYTF. The V and J genes are TRBV14 and TRBJ1-2; no reliable D call. This CDR3 spans 13 amino acids. CDR1 SGHDN and CDR2 FVKESK come from the germline V gene. Between the trimmed V and J ends, which lost 4 bases and 4 bases, there was a span of 10 bases.

CDR3 sequence reads: CASGFRAYEQYF. The CDR3 DNA follows: TGTGCCAGCGGGTTCCGAGCGTATGAGCAGTACTTC. The V call is TRBV5-6, the J call TRBJ2-7; D gene uncertain. Deletions cut 7 bases from V and 7 bases from J, with 15 bases between. Germline CDR1 SGHDT, CDR2 YYEEEE. The CDR3 length is 12 residues. Full variable domain (outside the CDR3, taken from reference TRBV5-6 and TRBJ2-7): DAGVTQSPTHLIKTRGQQVTLRCSPKSGHDTVSWYQQALGQGPQFIFQYYEEEERQRGNFPDRFSGHQFPNYSSELNVNALLLGDSALYLCASGFRAYEQYFGPGTRLTVT.

J is TRBJ1-2 and V is TRBV12-3 or TRBV12-4, with 7 bases fitting TRBD1. CDR3 length: 13 residues. V lost 6 bases and J lost 8; bases outside the gene matches: 9. The CDR3 sequence is CASSEQGFQGYTF. CDR3 nucleotides: TGTGCCAGCAGCGAACAGGGGTTTCAGGGCTACACCTTC.

The gene calls are TRBV5-1 and TRBJ2-3; D perhaps matches TRBD2 (5 bases). V lost 0 bases and J 4 bases, leaving 9 bases between the germline ends. The CDR3 runs 14 residues. Germline CDR1 SGHRS, CDR2 YFSETQ. The CDR3 region is CASSLEGRADTQYF. Written as DNA, the CDR3 is TGCGCCAGCAGCTTGGAAGGGAGAGCAGATACGCAGTATTTT.

V and J are TRBV5-1 and TRBJ2-3; 7 nucleotides align to TRBD2. There are 15 residues in the CDR3. The ends lost 3 bases at V and 3 bases at J; junction bases unmatched: 7. Germline lookup yields CDR1 SGHRS and CDR2 YFSETQ. CDR3 nucleotides: TGCGCCAGCAGCTCCCCGGGGGGACGTACAGATACGCAGTATTTT. Translating gives CASSSPGGRTDTQYF.

The V call is TRBV19, the J call TRBJ1-5; D possibly corresponds to TRBD1 (5 bases). The CDR3 loop spans 12 amino acids. Germline loops: CDR1 LNHDA, CDR2 SQIVND (reference sequence). Trimming cost V 1 base and J 7 bases, with 5 bases left between them. CDR3 protein: CASSIGGQPQHF. CDR3 DNA sequence: TGTGCCAGTAGTATAGGGGGGCAGCCCCAGCATTTT.

The chain couples TRBV6-1 to TRBJ1-3; unclear D gene. CDR1 MNHNS and CDR2 SASEGT come from the germline V gene. The CDR3 length is 16 residues. V lost 4 bases and J lost 0, with 13 bases in between. The CDR3 sequence is CASSASGIYSGNTIYF. The CDR3 DNA follows: TGTGCCAGCAGTGCGTCAGGAATATACTCTGGAAACACCATATATTTT.

V is TRBV6-1 and J is TRBJ2-7; D gene uncertain. The CDR3 loop spans 11 amino acids. Germline lookup yields CDR1 MNHNS and CDR2 SASEGT. Trimming removed 3 bases from V and 4 bases from J, with 4 bases in between. DNA for the CDR3: TGTGCCAGCAGTGAGGGATACGAGCAGTACTTC. It specifies CASSEGYEQYF.

The chain couples TRBV5-1 to TRBJ2-5; 10 positions agree with TRBD2. Germline CDR1 reads SGHRS; CDR2 reads YFSETQ. This CDR3 spans 15 amino acids. The V gene end was trimmed by 4 bases and the J gene end by 5 bases; junction bases not matched to a gene: 8. In DNA form, the CDR3 reads TGCGCCAGCAGCCCATATAGCGGGAGGACCGAGACCCAGTACTTC. Its protein is CASSPYSGRTETQYF. Variable domain in full (rest from reference TRBV5-1 and TRBJ2-5): KAGVTQTPRYLIKTRGQQVTLSCSPISGHRSVSWYQQTPGQGLQFLFEYFSETQRNKGNFPGRFSGRQFSNSRSEMNVSTLELGDSALYLCASSPYSGRTETQYFGPGTRLLVL.

J is TRBJ2-7 and V is TRBV24-1; D is perhaps TRBD1 or TRBD2 (5 bases each). The V gene's germline CDR1 is KGHDR and CDR2 SFDVKD. The CDR3 sequence is 15 residues long. Trimming shortened V by 5 bases and J by 0 bases, and 13 bases separated the two germline ends. The CDR3 DNA sequence: TGTGCCACCAGTGGCAGGGACGGCAGCTCCTACGAGCAGTACTTC. Translating gives CATSGRDGSSYEQYF.

The V and J genes are TRBV7-9 and TRBJ2-7; tentatively, D is TRBD1 (6 bases). Trimming removed 7 bases at V and 2 bases at J, with 18 bases between. Germline values: CDR1 SEHNR, CDR2 FQNEAQ (reference sequence). This CDR3 is built from 15 residues. CDR3 sequence (DNA): TGTGCCAGCACCCTAGTCGGGACACAGACCTACGAGCAGTACTTC. It encodes CASTLVGTQTYEQYF.

The V and J genes are TRBV5-1 and TRBJ2-7; weak D call: TRBD1 (6 bases). Trimming stripped 6 bases from V and 3 bases from J, with 28 bases between. This CDR3 spans 18 amino acids. Looked up from germline, CDR1 is SGHRS and CDR2 is YFSETQ. The chain's CDR3 is CASTVTGLPPRGIYEQYF. CDR3 nucleotides: TGCGCCAGCACAGTCACAGGGTTACCTCCTCGTGGCATCTACGAGCAGTACTTC.

This clone was seen only once. This rearrangement joins TRBV18 to TRBJ2-1, with 10 bases identical to TRBD1. Trimming removed 5 bases from V and 3 bases from J; junction bases left unmatched: 7. The CDR3 is 16 amino acids. In germline, CDR1 is KGHSH, CDR2 LQKENI. CDR3 protein: CASSTRQGANYNEQFF. CDR3 coding DNA: TGTGCCAGCTCAACTAGACAGGGGGCAAACTACAATGAGCAGTTCTTC. The full variable domain, in which reference TRBV18 and TRBJ2-1 provide the parts outside the CDR3, is NAGVMQNPRHLVRRRGQEARLRCSPMKGHSHVYWYRQLPEEGLKFMVYLQKENIIDESGMPKERFSAEFPKEGPSILRIQQVVRGDSAAYFCASSTRQGANYNEQFFGPGTRLTVL.

The chain has TRBV5-1 and TRBJ1-2, with D possibly being TRBD1 (5 bases). CDR3 size: 14 residues. Trimming pared 4 bases from V and 4 bases from J, leaving 14 bases between. Germline lookup yields CDR1 SGHRS and CDR2 YFSETQ. This CDR3 reads CASSPPSGTYGYTF. In DNA form, the CDR3 reads TGCGCCAGCAGCCCACCGAGTGGGACCTATGGCTACACCTTC.